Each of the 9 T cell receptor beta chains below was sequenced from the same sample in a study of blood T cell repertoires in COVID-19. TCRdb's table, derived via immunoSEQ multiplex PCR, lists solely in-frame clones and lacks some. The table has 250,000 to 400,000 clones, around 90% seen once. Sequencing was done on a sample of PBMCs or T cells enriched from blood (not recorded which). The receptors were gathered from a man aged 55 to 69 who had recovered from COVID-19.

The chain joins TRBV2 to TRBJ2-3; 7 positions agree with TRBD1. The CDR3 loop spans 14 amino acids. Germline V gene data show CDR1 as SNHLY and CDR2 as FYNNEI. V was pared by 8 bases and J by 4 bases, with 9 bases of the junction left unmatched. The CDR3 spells CASRTGGPADTQYF. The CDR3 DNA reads TGTGCCAGCCGGACAGGAGGCCCGGCAGATACGCAGTATTTT.

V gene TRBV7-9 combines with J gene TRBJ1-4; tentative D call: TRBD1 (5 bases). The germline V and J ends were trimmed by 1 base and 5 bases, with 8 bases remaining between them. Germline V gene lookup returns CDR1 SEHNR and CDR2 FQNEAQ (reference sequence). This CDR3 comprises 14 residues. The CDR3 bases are TGTGCCAGCAGCTTAGGAGCAGGGAATGAAAAACTGTTTTTT. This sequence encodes CASSLGAGNEKLFF. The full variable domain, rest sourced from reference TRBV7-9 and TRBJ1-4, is DTGVSQNPRHKITKRGQNVTFRCDPISEHNRLYWYRQTLGQGPEFLTYFQNEAQLEKSRLLSDRFSAERPKGSFSTLEIQRTEQGDSAMYLCASSLGAGNEKLFFGSGTQLSVL.

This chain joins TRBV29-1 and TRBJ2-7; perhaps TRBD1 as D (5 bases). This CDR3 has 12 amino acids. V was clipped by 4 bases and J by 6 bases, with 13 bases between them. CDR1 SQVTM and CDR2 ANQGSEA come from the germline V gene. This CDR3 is CSVAEQAIEQYF. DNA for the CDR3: TGCAGCGTTGCCGAACAGGCGATCGAGCAGTACTTC.

The CDR3 DNA sequence: TGTGCCAGCAGCTCCGATGTCAGCAGGTCCTACGAGCAGTACTTC. It yields the protein CASSSDVSRSYEQYF. The V and J genes are TRBV5-4 and TRBJ2-7; D remains ambiguous. Trimming stripped 3 bases from V and 1 base from J, with 14 bases between. The CDR3 length is 15 residues. Germline V gives CDR1 SGHNT, CDR2 YYREEE (reference sequence).

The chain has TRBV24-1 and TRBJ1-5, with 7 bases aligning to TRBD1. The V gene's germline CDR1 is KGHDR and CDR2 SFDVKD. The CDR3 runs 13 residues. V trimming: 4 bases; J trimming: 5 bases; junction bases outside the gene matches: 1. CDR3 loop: CATSEQGDQPQHF. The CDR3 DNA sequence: TGTGCCACCAGTGAGCAGGGGGATCAGCCCCAGCATTTT.

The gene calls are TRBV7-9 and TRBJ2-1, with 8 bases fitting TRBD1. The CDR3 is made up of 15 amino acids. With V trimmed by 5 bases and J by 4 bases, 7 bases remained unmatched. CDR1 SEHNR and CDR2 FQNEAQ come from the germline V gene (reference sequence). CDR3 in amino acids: CASSPGQGEYNEQFF. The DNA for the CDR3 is TGTGCCAGCAGCCCCGGACAGGGTGAATACAATGAGCAGTTCTTC.

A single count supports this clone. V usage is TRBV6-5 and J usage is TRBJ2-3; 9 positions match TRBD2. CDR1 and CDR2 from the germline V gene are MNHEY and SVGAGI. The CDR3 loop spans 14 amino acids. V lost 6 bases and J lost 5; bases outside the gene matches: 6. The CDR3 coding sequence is TGTGCCAGCAGCTACCAGCGGGGGGTAGATACGCAGTATTTT. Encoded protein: CASSYQRGVDTQYF.

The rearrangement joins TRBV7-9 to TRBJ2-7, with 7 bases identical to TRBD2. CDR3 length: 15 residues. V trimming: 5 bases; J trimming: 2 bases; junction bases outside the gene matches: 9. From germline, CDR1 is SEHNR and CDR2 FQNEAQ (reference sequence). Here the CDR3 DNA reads TGTGCCAGCAGCCGCCGGGAGGACGTGACCTACGAGCAGTACTTC. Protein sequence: CASSRREDVTYEQYF. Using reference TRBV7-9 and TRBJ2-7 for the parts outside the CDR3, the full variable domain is DTGVSQNPRHKITKRGQNVTFRCDPISEHNRLYWYRQTLGQGPEFLTYFQNEAQLEKSRLLSDRFSAERPKGSFSTLEIQRTEQGDSAMYLCASSRREDVTYEQYFGPGTRLTVT.

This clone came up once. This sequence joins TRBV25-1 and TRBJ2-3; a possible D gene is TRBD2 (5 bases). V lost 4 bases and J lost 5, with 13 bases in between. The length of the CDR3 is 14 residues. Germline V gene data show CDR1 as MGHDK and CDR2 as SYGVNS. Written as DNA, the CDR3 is TGTGCCAGCAGTGTGGCTAGCTTCGGAGATACGCAGTATTTT. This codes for CASSVASFGDTQYF.